The source of this T cell receptor beta chain is a study of blood T cells in healthy people across ages. V gave up 2 bases and J gave up 4 bases, with 5 bases separating them. The CDR3 loop spans 12 amino acids. The authors ran a second PCR of about 6 to 12 cycles using a sample-barcoded 5' primer and a J-beta primer mix. MiXCR was run by TCRdb on the 5' RACE reads, yielding one entry per CDR3 protein. The sample has 650,000 to 1,000,000 distinct CDR3 sequences, around 34% seen once; the top ten hold 10% to 15%. Whole-study results and caveats: Older age went with lower TCR beta diversity per million T cells, in a roughly linear way. Higher naive T cell percentage went strongly together with higher TCR beta diversity.

The table lists this clonotype with many counts. The antigen remains undetermined. Donors each provided ten milliliters of peripheral blood. This sequence joins TRBV12-3 or TRBV12-4 and TRBJ1-2; D is unresolved. The TCR was taken from a man between 18 and 35 years old in good health. The sequencing input was blood. The CDR3 sequence is CASSLSRYGYTF. The DNA for the CDR3 is TGTGCCAGCAGTTTATCCCGCTATGGCTACACCTTC.